This T cell receptor beta chain was sequenced during a study of monozygotic twins with inflammatory bowel disease. General study results and limits: A reduction in TCRbeta diversity (inverse Simpson) was seen in IBD patients relative to healthy co-twins. Separate T cell subtypes could not be resolved from one another. Healthy twins shared more clonotypes with others than IBD patients, most markedly active ones.

Details on this clonotype: Its antigen is still unknown.

TCRdb re-called the 5' RACE reads; every CDR3 protein appears as one record, without DNA. This table holds 330,000 or so distinct CDR3 sequences. The CDR3 sequence is 14 residues long. Germline values: CDR1 MNHEY, CDR2 SMNVEV (reference sequence). V gene TRBV27 combines with J gene TRBJ2-3. The TCR was taken from a human donor with ulcerative colitis or Crohn's disease, or a healthy co-twin of an affected twin (not recorded which). The sequenced sample was blood. The CDR3 protein is CASSLTSQITTQYF.